This T cell receptor beta chain originates from a study of CD8+ T cells in alopecia areata (dated by TCRdb to 2016 to 2018). General notes on the study: Treated patients were enrolled in an open-label pilot trial of oral tofacitinib at 5 to 10 mg twice daily for moderate-to-severe alopecia areata. In both human patients and the C3H/HeJ mouse model, the study applied high-throughput TCRbeta sequencing to look at T cell clonal expansion in alopecia areata. Patients received tofacitinib for 6 to 18 months and were then followed off drug for 6 months to check for delayed response and recurrence. Patients on tofacitinib were biopsied at baseline and after 4 and 24 weeks of treatment, and several of the patients also had a later scalp biopsy. For the treated patients, the SALT score, which quantifies what percentage of scalp surface area is affected, served as the measure of disease severity. RNA came from the PAXgene miRNA kit for fixed scalp, the miRNeasy kit for PBMCs, and the RNeasy kit for mouse skin. On the human side, TCRbeta sequencing was run on scalp tissue and on sorted CD4+ and CD8+ peripheral blood T cells from healthy controls and from alopecia areata patients with either patchy or totalis/universalis disease. Clonality in the scalp was compared among normal scalp (n=4), patchy alopecia areata scalp (n=8), and alopecia totalis/universalis scalp (n=8). TCRbeta CDR3 regions were amplified by immunoSEQ multiplex PCR using 35 Vbeta forward and 13 Jbeta reverse primers.

Explained via the paper, the time point label denotes: around 4 weeks on oral tofacitinib. Explained via the paper, the treatment or condition label denotes: oral pan-JAK inhibitor, 5-10 mg twice daily. From alopecia areata patients, peripheral blood was collected along with lesional scalp punch biopsies. PBMCs were separated by density centrifugation and stained for CD3, CD4 and CD8, after which CD4+ and CD8+ T cells were sorted on a FACSAria. On this clone: The target of this receptor is not known. No clone much larger than this one lies a single base away; base qualities are absent.

Taken from cysteine to phenylalanine, the CDR3 has 15 residues. Only the CDR3 part of the read is kept: 45 bases, read in frame from the first base. The germline V gene (reference sequence) supplies CDR1 GTSNPN and CDR2 SVGIG. V drops 2 bases and J drops 4 bases, leaving 14 bases in between. On the study overall, not on this receptor specifically: Scalp clonality and the number of expanded CD8+ clones among the top 100 scalp clones were significantly decreased by tofacitinib. Higher clonality and more expanded CD8+ clones were observed in lesional scalp than in normal scalp, particularly in alopecia totalis/universalis, a finding suggestive of antigenic drive. Many expanded lesional clones were found to persist in scalp and blood during tofacitinib treatment, and relapse after treatment cessation may be partly explained by this persistence. Because the treated cohort was small and had just a single nonresponder, larger studies are needed to establish links between baseline CD8+ expansion and response. Shared TCR sequences between patients were less evident than in mice, which may be partly attributable to HLA diversity in the patient population. Resident alphabeta T cells in normal human skin are also sequenced, complicating scalp TCR repertoire analysis, unlike mouse skin dominated by gammadelta T cells.

Preparation of the library involved the immunoSEQ multiplex PCR assay. To provide template for TCR sequencing, every sample had RNA extracted and reverse transcribed into cDNA. SuperScript III was used for first-strand cDNA synthesis, primed with a 2:1 mix of oligo-dT and random hexamers. A synthetic immune receptor repertoire was used to gauge amplification bias, and whatever bias remained was removed computationally. Turning to the authors' computational methods: Raw reads were preprocessed for error removal, and CDR3 was defined according to IMGT conventions as running from the conserved cysteine to phenylalanine. To get clonality, Shannon entropy was normalized by log2 of the number of productive unique TCRs and the result was subtracted from 1. Whether each scalp clone was CD4 or CD8 was inferred by checking scalp TCRbeta sequences against the CD4 and CD8 repertoires from sorted blood. Here the immuneACCESS table is served through TCRdb, limited to in-frame sequences with V and J called. Missing clones are a known gap in these copies; in checked studies unresolved V genes cover under half, and the rest lacks a known reason. V and J calls and clone size come straight from that table; D and trimming were deduced from the DNA. A total of about 120,000 clones appear in this sample, 53% of them only once. Approximately 0.46% of the sample lies in the top ten.

In this chain, TRBV30 is recombined with TRBJ1-4; TRBD1 might be the D gene, on 6 matching bases. The sequences come from CD4+ T cells sorted from blood, collected at week 4, from a patient treated with tofacitinib. This clonotype was obtained from a human donor with alopecia areata. The nucleotide sequence reads TGTGCCTGGAGTAGGGGGTCCGCGGATAATGAAAAACTGTTTTTT. Its protein is CAWSRGSADNEKLFF.